The T cell receptor beta chain described here comes from a study of shared clonotypes between healthy human individuals. The CDR3 contains 15 residues. J was trimmed by 4 bases and V by 6 bases; bases with no gene match: 6. Germline values: CDR1 MNHEY, CDR2 SVGAGI. Overall study findings and caveats: Clonotype sharing among donors likely depends on sequencing depth. Naive CD4 clonotypes overlapped across several donors at roughly 5.1%.

This clone appeared a single time. What it binds is not known. The method was immunoSEQ multiplex PCR; TCRdb's version includes in-frame clones alone and lacks a portion of them. The table has millions of clones, around 95% seen once. Sequencing was carried out using naive CD4+ T cells sorted from blood. Subset described: CD45RA+ positively selected. J is TRBJ2-1 and V is TRBV6-5; 10 bases agree with TRBD2. The TCR comes from a man between 18 and 35 years old in good health. CDR3 DNA: TGTGCCAGCAGGGTAGCGGGGGGCCAGTACAATGAGCAGTTCTTC. Translated, it gives CASRVAGGQYNEQFF.